These T cell receptor beta chains were read from a single sample in a study of blood T cell repertoires in COVID-19. The protocol was immunoSEQ multiplex PCR, while the TCRdb copy is restricted to in-frame clones and leaves out a portion. Among under 350,000 clones listed, around 90% were seen once. The source material was peripheral blood. The receptors derive from a man between 45 and 60 years old with acute or convalescent COVID-19. CDR3s include the opening cysteine and the closing phenylalanine or tryptophan. A D gene is named only where the DNA matches it firmly. The size entry is marked missing in some rows and otherwise reads once, few, many or a size class.

D,V,J,size,CDR3,DNA
TRBD1,TRBV9,TRBJ2-5,-,CASSKRTGGLGEETQYF,TGTGCCAGCAGCAAACGGACAGGGGGCTTGGGGGAAGAGACCCAGTACTTC
TRBD1,TRBV28,TRBJ2-7,-,CASNRQGPYEQYF,TGTGCCAGCAATCGACAGGGGCCCTACGAGCAGTACTTC
TRBD1,TRBV5-1,TRBJ2-7,-,CASSLGQRVEQYF,TGCGCCAGCAGCCTGGGACAGCGCGTCGAGCAGTACTTC
TRBD1,TRBV19,TRBJ1-4,-,CASRGRGFEKLFF,TGTGCCAGTAGAGGCAGGGGGTTTGAAAAACTGTTTTTT
-,TRBV7-6,TRBJ2-2,-,CASSSGVLNTGELFF,TGTGCCAGCAGCTCAGGGGTTCTGAACACCGGGGAGCTGTTTTTT
TRBD1,TRBV29-1,TRBJ2-7,-,CSVSRGLNFEQYF,TGCAGCGTCTCCAGGGGGCTAAACTTTGAGCAGTACTTC
-,TRBV7-2,TRBJ1-1,-,CASSLVTLNTEAFF,TGTGCCAGCAGCTTAGTCACTCTGAACACTGAAGCTTTCTTT
-,TRBV7-6,TRBJ1-1,-,CASSFPTPGSGNTEAFF,TGTGCCAGCAGCTTCCCCACTCCGGGAAGCGGGAACACTGAAGCTTTCTTT
-,TRBV7-9,TRBJ1-3,-,CASSLTGRNTIYF,TGTGCCAGCAGCTTGACAGGCCGAAACACCATATATTTT
TRBD1,TRBV7-3,TRBJ2-7,-,CASSPTTGSYEQYF,TGTGCCAGCAGCCCAACGACAGGGTCCTACGAGCAGTACTTC
TRBD1,TRBV2,TRBJ1-6,-,CASISGRDRGFNSPLHF,TGTGCCAGCATTTCCGGCCGGGACAGAGGTTTTAATTCACCCCTCCACTTT
TRBD2,TRBV11-1,TRBJ2-3,-,CASSPRTSGGQDTQYF,TGTGCCAGCAGCCCGCGGACTAGCGGGGGGCAAGATACGCAGTATTTT
-,TRBV6-5,TRBJ2-2,-,CASSSFTNTGELFF,TGTGCCAGCAGCTCCTTTACGAACACCGGGGAGCTGTTTTTT
TRBD1,TRBV5-6,TRBJ1-5,-,CASSFGGQGNQPQHF,TGTGCCAGCAGCTTTGGGGGACAGGGCAATCAGCCCCAGCATTTT
TRBD2,TRBV4-2,TRBJ2-5,-,CASSQGARGIQETQYF,TGTGCCAGCAGCCAAGGGGCGCGGGGGATCCAAGAGACCCAGTACTTC
-,TRBV11-3,TRBJ2-1,-,CASSPQPLDEQFF,TGTGCCAGCAGCCCCCAACCCCTAGATGAGCAGTTCTTC
-,TRBV21-1,TRBJ1-5,-,CASSRDRGNQPQHF,TGTGCCAGCAGCCGGGACAGAGGCAATCAGCCCCAGCATTTT
TRBD1,TRBV5-4,TRBJ1-1,once,CASSLPGTGTTEAFF,TGTGCCAGCAGCTTACCCGGGACAGGGACCACTGAAGCTTTCTTT
TRBD1,TRBV6-5,TRBJ2-3,-,CASRNRGQGTDTQYF,TGTGCCAGCAGAAACAGGGGGCAGGGGACAGATACGCAGTATTTT
-,TRBV5-1,TRBJ2-2,few,CASSQQADTGELFF,TGCGCCAGCAGCCAGCAGGCCGACACCGGGGAGCTGTTTTTT
-,TRBV30,TRBJ1-2,-,CAWSHRARKGYGYTF,TGTGCCTGGAGTCACAGAGCCCGCAAAGGCTATGGCTACACCTTC
TRBD2,TRBV7-8,TRBJ2-7,-,CASSSETGLAVF,TGTGCCAGCAGCTCGGAAACGGGACTAGCGGTCTTC
-,TRBV5-1,TRBJ2-3,-,CASSPRVGAYTDTQYF,TGCGCCAGCAGCCCCAGGGTGGGGGCCTACACAGATACGCAGTATTTT
-,TRBV9,TRBJ2-7,-,CASSPDPGATYEQYF,TGTGCCAGCAGCCCAGACCCGGGTGCAACCTACGAGCAGTACTTC
-,TRBV3-1/TRBV3-2,TRBJ1-6,-,CASSPQGSSYNSPLHF,TGTGCCAGCAGCCCCCAGGGCAGCTCCTATAATTCACCCCTCCACTTT
TRBD2,TRBV10-3,TRBJ2-3,-,CAISGGGADTQYF,TGTGCCATCAGCGGCGGGGGTGCAGATACGCAGTATTTT
-,TRBV11-2,TRBJ2-3,-,CASSLMTNSDTQYF,TGTGCCAGCAGCTTAATGACTAACTCCGATACGCAGTATTTT
-,TRBV10-2,TRBJ2-1,-,CASRGQGGSYNEQFF,TGCGCCAGCAGGGGTCAGGGGGGTTCCTACAATGAGCAGTTCTTC
TRBD1,TRBV29-1,TRBJ1-2,-,CSVEGPLRDRGLGYTF,TGCAGCGTTGAAGGACCTCTTCGGGACAGGGGCTTAGGCTACACCTTC
-,TRBV29-1,TRBJ2-5,-,CSGTREQETQYF,TGCAGCGGAACCCGGGAGCAAGAGACCCAGTACTTC
-,TRBV7-8,TRBJ1-4,-,CASSLNGAVSGEKLFF,TGTGCCAGCAGCTTAAACGGAGCGGTGTCAGGTGAAAAACTGTTTTTT
-,TRBV27,TRBJ2-2,-,CASSSYRGTGELFF,TGTGCCAGCAGTTCATACCGGGGAACCGGGGAGCTGTTTTTT
-,TRBV5-1,TRBJ1-2,few,CASSFLSRVGGYTF,TGCGCCAGCAGCTTTTTAAGCAGGGTTGGTGGCTACACCTTC
-,TRBV18,TRBJ2-7,-,CASSPTDSYEQYF,TGTGCCAGCTCACCCACGGACAGCTACGAGCAGTACTTC
-,TRBV3-1/TRBV3-2,TRBJ2-5,-,CASSRGGKETQYF,TGTGCCAGCAGCCGTGGGGGGAAAGAGACCCAGTACTTC
-,TRBV7-3,TRBJ2-2,once,CASSLSGRQGLNTGELFF,TGTGCCAGCAGCTTAAGCGGTCGGCAGGGCCTGAACACCGGGGAGCTGTTTTTT
TRBD1,TRBV3-1/TRBV3-2,TRBJ1-1,once,CASSQVTGTEGAFF,TGTGCCAGCAGCCAAGTGACAGGGACGGAGGGGGCTTTCTTT
TRBD1,TRBV5-1,TRBJ2-1,-,CASSFWDSFNEQFF,TGCGCCAGCAGCTTCTGGGACAGTTTCAATGAGCAGTTCTTC
-,TRBV7-9,TRBJ2-5,-,CASSLTGKETQYF,TGTGCCAGCAGCTTAACAGGGAAAGAGACCCAGTACTTC
TRBD2,TRBV27,TRBJ2-3,-,CASSLRVGGSTDTQYF,TGTGCCAGCAGTTTAAGGGTGGGGGGGAGCACAGATACGCAGTATTTT
-,TRBV14,TRBJ1-5,-,CASSPGVYQPQHF,TGTGCCAGCAGCCCCGGGGTTTATCAGCCCCAGCATTTT